The rows below give T cell receptor beta chains drawn from one sample of a study of beta chain features in type 1 diabetes. Assay used: immunoSEQ multiplex PCR; TCRdb lists only in-frame clones, some missing. This sample has about 130,000 clones, with about 9.2% found just once. Sequenced input: central memory CD4+ T cells from blood. These receptors were obtained from a man younger than 30 in good health. Both conserved end residues are part of each CDR3. Fields, in order: CDR3 DNA, CDR3 protein, D gene, V gene, clone size, J gene. A D gene is named only where the DNA matches it firmly. The listing skips clone size in some rows; elsewhere it reads once, few, many or a size class.

TGCGCCAGCAGTCAATTTAGAGGGTCTGGCTACACCTTC	CASSQFRGSGYTF	NA	TRBV23-1	few	TRBJ1-2
TGTGCCAGCAGCATACGCGGAACTAACACCGGGGAGCTGTTTTTT	CASSIRGTNTGELFF	NA	TRBV7-2	NA	TRBJ2-2
TGTGCCAGCAGCTTAGTAGCGGGGGCCGGGGATGAGCAGTTCTTC	CASSLVAGAGDEQFF	TRBD2	TRBV7-2	few	TRBJ2-1
TGTGCCAGCTACGGGAATGCTGCGGGGACAGATACGCAGTATTTT	CASYGNAAGTDTQYF	NA	TRBV6-6	few	TRBJ2-3
TGTGCCAGCAGCTACCTAACAGGGGTGGGTCAGCCCCAGCATTTT	CASSYLTGVGQPQHF	TRBD1	TRBV5-4	NA	TRBJ1-5
TGTGCCAGCAGTGAAAGCCTAGCGGGGGGTGGTGAGCAGTTCTTC	CASSESLAGGGEQFF	TRBD2	TRBV2	few	TRBJ2-1
TGTGCCAGCAGCGTAGATCCAGGGCGATTCTACGAGCAGTACTTC	CASSVDPGRFYEQYF	NA	TRBV9	NA	TRBJ2-7
TGTGCCAGCTCACCGCAAGGCGGGACCCAGTACTTC	CASSPQGGTQYF	NA	TRBV18	few	TRBJ2-5
TGTGCCAGCAGCTTGGATTCAGGGGGGCTTGGATACGAGCAGTACTTC	CASSLDSGGLGYEQYF	NA	TRBV7-2	NA	TRBJ2-7
TGTGCCAGCAGGCTCCAGGGGAACGGCCAGCCCCAGCATTTT	CASRLQGNGQPQHF	NA	TRBV2	few	TRBJ1-5
TGTGCCAGCAGCTTATACGACGGAGATAATTCACCCCTCCACTTT	CASSLYDGDNSPLHF	NA	TRBV7-9	few	TRBJ1-6